The source of this T cell receptor beta chain is a study of blood T cell repertoires in COVID-19. Whole-study context: Sites across the United States, Italy and Spain contributed samples from acute and convalescent COVID-19. Sample material is recorded as cDNA or gDNA derived from T cells, B-cell-depleted T cells, or PBMCs.

With V trimmed by 0 bases and J by 1 base, 3 bases remained unmatched. This CDR3 is 15 amino acids long. Germline-derived CDR1 and CDR2 are SGHRS and YFSETQ. As originally analysed: Amplifying reference gene primers gave estimates of nucleated cell counts. Sequencing used immunoSEQ multiplex PCR; TCRdb keeps in-frame clones, though not all of them. Clone size and the V and J calls come from that table; the DNA yielded D and trimming. The sample yields about 100,000 clones, around four fifths seen once. This clone appeared a few times. The receptor was isolated from a woman aged 70 to 79 with acute or convalescent COVID-19. The V and J genes are TRBV5-1 and TRBJ1-1; the match to TRBD1 covers 7 bases. Sequencing input: peripheral blood. CDR3 region: CASSLGQGGNTEAFF. As DNA, the CDR3 is TGCGCCAGCAGCTTGGGACAGGGTGGGAACACTGAAGCTTTCTTT.